This T cell receptor (beta chain) was identified during a study of CD8 T cells in Susac syndrome. CD8+ and CD4+ T cells circulating in blood were sequenced for TCR beta. In the multiple sclerosis control group, patients were treatment-naive and had stable or active relapsing-remitting disease. While CD8+ and CD4+ T cells were isolated negatively, TEMRA cells were enriched by FACS. An input of about 0.5 to 1 ug of RNA was subjected to reverse transcription using random hexamers. An immunoSEQ multiplex PCR generated amplified TCR beta CDR3 products spanning 54 Vbeta and 13 Jbeta. TCRdb ran MiXCR on the immunoSEQ multiplex PCR reads and lists one entry per CDR3 protein. The profile shows a few hundred thousand distinct CDR3 sequences, more than 75% of them singletons. Trimming left V 0 bases short and J 6 bases short, with 15 bases between. CDR1 SGHNT and CDR2 YENEEA come from the germline V gene. This CDR3 is built from 16 residues.

Material: CD8+ T cells from PBMCs. The chain links TRBV11-3 to TRBJ2-1; D might be TRBD1 or TRBD2, each matching 6 bases. The sequence came from a human donor with multiple sclerosis. DNA for the CDR3: TGTGCCAGCAGCTTAGATCGGGGGCAGCTGGGCAATGAGCAGTTCTTC. It is translated as CASSLDRGQLGNEQFF.